This TCR beta chain stems from a study of blood T cell repertoires in COVID-19. On the study more broadly: Samples taken during acute and convalescent COVID-19 were collected in the United States, Italy and Spain. Nucleic acid was either cDNA or gDNA, and it came from T cells, B-cell-depleted T cells, or PBMCs.

Per the authors' pipeline: Reference gene primer amplification gave nucleated cell count estimates. The method was immunoSEQ multiplex PCR; TCRdb's version includes in-frame clones alone and lacks a portion of them. Clonal size and the V and J genes are those of that table, whereas D and trimming came from the DNA. The profile shows roughly 230,000 clones, just under 85% of them singletons. Per the germline V gene, CDR1 is ENHRY and CDR2 is SYGVKD. V shed 6 bases and J shed 6 bases, with 18 bases lying between them. There are 15 residues in the CDR3. The rearrangement joins TRBV10-3 to TRBJ1-5, with D perhaps matching TRBD1 (5 bases). The sequencing sample was made of peripheral blood. This TCR derives from a woman aged 60-70 years with active or convalescent COVID-19. CDR3 sequence reads: CAISPSGDEGQPQHF. The CDR3 nucleotides are TGTGCCATCAGCCCCTCGGGGGACGAGGGTCAGCCCCAGCATTTT.